The 10 T cell receptor beta chains presented below share a single source sample, sequenced in a study of T cell changes during pregnancy in multiple sclerosis. Produced via immunoSEQ multiplex PCR; TCRdb's table is partial and in-frame only. The sample carries about 34,000 clones, around 90% recorded once. The specimen comprised CD8+ T cells from peripheral blood mononuclear cells, sampled in the third trimester of pregnancy. The receptors were sampled from a female donor with multiple sclerosis, enrolled in a pregnancy study.

The CDR3 protein is CASSLAREAFF. The CDR3 DNA is TGTGCCAGCAGCTTGGCACGGGAAGCTTTCTTT. V is TRBV5-6 and J is TRBJ1-1; no reliable D call. Germline values: CDR1 SGHDT, CDR2 YYEEEE. V was pared by 0 bases and J by 8 bases, with 5 bases between. The CDR3 runs 11 residues.

The chain couples TRBV10-3 to TRBJ2-1, with D perhaps matching TRBD1 (6 bases). Germline lookup yields CDR1 ENHRY and CDR2 SYGVKD. V was clipped by 6 bases and J by 0 bases, with 12 bases between them. CDR3 length equals 15 residues. This chain's CDR3 is CAIRITGSSYNEQFF. DNA for the CDR3: TGTGCCATCAGAATAACAGGGAGCTCCTACAATGAGCAGTTCTTC.

The V call is TRBV6-4, the J call TRBJ2-7, with D perhaps TRBD1 (6 bases). V lost 3 bases, J lost 8 bases, and 20 bases lay in between. The CDR3 covers 15 residues. The germline V gene encodes CDR1 MRHNA and CDR2 SNTAGT. The CDR3 spells CASSEQAGTFEKQYF. The DNA for the CDR3 is TGTGCCAGCAGTGAGCAGGCCGGGACATTCGAGAAGCAGTACTTC.

The V and J genes are TRBV20-1 and TRBJ2-7; a possible D gene is TRBD1 (5 bases). CDR3 length: 11 amino acids. V was cut by 2 bases and J by 6 bases, with 8 bases left in between. CDR1 is DFQATT, CDR2 SNEGSKA, per germline (reference sequence). The CDR3 spells CSARWGGEQYF. The CDR3 bases are TGCAGTGCTAGATGGGGCGGCGAGCAGTACTTC.

The J gene is TRBJ1-5, the V gene TRBV9; a weak D match, TRBD1 (5 bases). The germline V gene has CDR1 SGDLS and CDR2 YYNGEE. The length of the CDR3 is 15 residues. V dropped 0 bases and J dropped 1 base, with 8 bases sitting between them. The CDR3 DNA sequence: TGTGCCAGCAGCGTAGATGGGGGGAGCAATCAGCCCCAGCATTTT. Amino acid sequence: CASSVDGGSNQPQHF.

Only a few counts were recorded for this clone. The V gene is TRBV7-2, the J gene TRBJ1-5; a weak D match, TRBD1 (5 bases). CDR3 length equals 13 residues. In germline, CDR1 is SGHTA, CDR2 FQGNSA. V was trimmed by 5 bases and J by 6 bases, leaving 11 bases between them. The DNA of the CDR3 is TGTGCCAGCAGCCCGAATCAGGGTCAGCCCCAGCATTTT. It yields the protein CASSPNQGQPQHF.

The rearrangement uses TRBV5-4 and TRBJ1-1; no clear D gene. Germline loops: CDR1 SGHNT, CDR2 YYREEE (reference sequence). Trimming took off 0 bases at V and 0 bases at J, with 3 bases between the two ends. The CDR3 loop spans 13 amino acids. This CDR3 is CASSLAVNTEAFF. Here the CDR3 DNA reads TGTGCCAGCAGCTTGGCCGTGAACACTGAAGCTTTCTTT.

In nucleotides, the CDR3 is TGTGCCAGCAGCTTTTTTATGGACAGGAGGGGCAATCAGCCCCAGCATTTT. Residues: CASSFFMDRRGNQPQHF. This sequence joins TRBV7-8 and TRBJ1-5; 7 nucleotides align to TRBD1. This CDR3 is built from 17 residues. Germline lookup yields CDR1 SGHVS and CDR2 FQNEAQ. V lost 3 bases, J lost 2 bases, and 10 bases stayed unmatched.

The chain joins TRBV4-3 to TRBJ2-1; 16 bases agree with TRBD2. J lost 15 bases, V lost 3 bases, and 11 bases had no gene match. The germline gives CDR1 LGHNA, CDR2 YSLEER. The CDR3 spans 16 residues. CDR3 loop: CASSHHSGTSGGARFF. The CDR3 DNA sequence: TGCGCCAGCAGCCATCATTCCGGGACTAGCGGGGGGGCCAGGTTCTTC.

The chain couples TRBV13 to TRBJ1-2, with D unresolved. CDR1 PRHDT and CDR2 FYEKMQ come from the germline V gene (reference sequence). The length of the CDR3 is 14 residues. V was shortened by 5 bases and J by 5 bases, with 15 bases between the two germline ends. The CDR3 nucleotides are TGTGCCAGCAGCAACTACGCAGAGAAGTATGGCTACACCTTC. Protein sequence: CASSNYAEKYGYTF.